This is a list of T cell receptor beta chains from one sample in a study of beta chain features in type 1 diabetes. The repertoire was sequenced with immunoSEQ multiplex PCR; TCRdb's copy has only in-frame clones and lacks some. In the table there are about 280,000 clones, roughly 15% of which are singletons. What was sequenced was naive CD4+ T cells from blood. These receptors all come from a man younger than 30 with type 1 diabetes. The conserved cysteine and the conserved F or W are not part of the CDR3 here. Expanded clones get a size class; other rows say once, few or many, or leave the size out.

size	V	J	CDR3
-	TRBV6-5	TRBJ2-1	ASSRAGLGYNEQF
-	TRBV9	TRBJ2-7	ASSVGGGQRNEQY
few	TRBV18	TRBJ2-3	ASSPQAGTSTDTQY
-	TRBV5-1	TRBJ2-1	ASSVSDRVVGEQF
-	TRBV21-1	TRBJ2-7	ASSKVGAEL
few	TRBV2	TRBJ2-7	ATASFDKQY
-	TRBV7-9	TRBJ2-1	ASSLVGYNEQF
few	TRBV7-2	TRBJ1-1	ASSGRDRNTEAF
few	TRBV5-8	TRBJ1-5	ASSLQGNQPQH
-	TRBV29-1	TRBJ1-2	SVGRTGGGYT
-	TRBV14	TRBJ2-7	ASSQDSVSYEQY
few	TRBV5-1	TRBJ2-5	ASSLGARVTETQY
-	TRBV7-2	TRBJ2-7	ASSFGWGLYEQY
few	TRBV27	TRBJ1-2	ASSSLGGGYNYGYT
-	TRBV20-1	TRBJ1-2	SAKSGYGYT
few	TRBV18	TRBJ1-4	ASSSGGQTGEKLF
-	TRBV19	TRBJ2-4	ASRTRIGQSRAKNIQY
-	TRBV29-1	TRBJ2-1	SAFEDSYYNEQF
few	TRBV14	TRBJ2-7	ASSQAPTGTTYEQY
few	TRBV6-5	TRBJ2-1	ASMDRGLGNEQF